The 14 T cell receptor beta chains reported below all come from one sample, sequenced in a study of T cell repertoires in aging, cancer and after chemotherapy. TRB rearrangements spanning V, D and J were amplified using mixed TRB-A/B primers. Using its own MiXCR run on the multiplex PCR reads, TCRdb lists one record per CDR3 protein. The sample has around 13,000 distinct CDR3 sequences, 35% seen once. Peripheral blood genomic DNA, not sorted cells or RNA, was the template. The sequenced sample consisted of blood. These receptors were taken from a human donor in good health. The donor label of this sample is uncertain.

This clonotype has only a few counts. V is TRBV18 and J is TRBJ1-5; D might be TRBD1 (6 bases). Germline V gene sequence: CDR1 KGHSH, CDR2 LQKENI. The CDR3 consists of 16 residues. Trimming left V 2 bases short and J 5 bases short, with 16 bases between. The CDR3 bases are TGTGCCAGCTCACCATCGCAAGACAGGATCGATCAGCCCCAGCATTTT. It specifies CASSPSQDRIDQPQHF.

V gene TRBV6-1 combines with J gene TRBJ1-1; a weak D match, TRBD1 (5 bases). Between the trimmed V and J ends, which lost 2 bases and 3 bases, there was a span of 13 bases. The CDR3 is made up of 15 amino acids. In germline, CDR1 is MNHNS, CDR2 SASEGT. For the CDR3, the DNA is TGTGCCAGCAGTGAACTGGCAGGGCGGGACACTGAAGCTTTCTTT. Amino acids: CASSELAGRDTEAFF.

This clonotype turned up a few times. CDR3 residues: CASSPPGRPTYEQYF. The CDR3 DNA reads as TGTGCCAGCAGCCCCCCGGGCAGACCTACCTACGAGCAGTACTTC. J is TRBJ2-7 and V is TRBV11-3; the D is unclear. V shed 5 bases and J shed 2 bases, with 16 bases lying between them. The germline V gene encodes CDR1 SGHNT and CDR2 YENEEA. The CDR3 covers 15 residues. The full variable domain, with the rest looked up from reference TRBV11-3 and TRBJ2-7, is EAGVVQSPRYKIIEKKQPVAFWCNPISGHNTLYWYLQNLGQGPELLIRYENEEAVDDSQLPKDRFSAERLKGVDSTLKIQPAELGDSAVYLCASSPPGRPTYEQYFGPGTRLTVT.

This clonotype appeared a few times. This rearrangement joins TRBV6-4 to TRBJ2-3; 9 bases are shared with TRBD1. Trimming cost V 4 bases and J 1 base; bases outside gene matches: 0. Germline CDR1 is MRHNA and CDR2 is SNTAGT. CDR3 length equals 14 residues. CDR3 in amino acids: CASSGTGGTDTQYF. The CDR3, as DNA: TGTGCCAGCAGTGGGACAGGGGGCACAGATACGCAGTATTTT.

The CDR3 spells CASTTRGGTVNEKLFF. The CDR3 coding sequence is TGTGCCAGTACCACCAGGGGGGGGACAGTAAATGAAAAACTGTTTTTT. The chain uses TRBV19 and TRBJ1-4, with 7 bases lining up with TRBD1. Germline V gives CDR1 LNHDA, CDR2 SQIVND (reference sequence). CDR3 size: 16 residues. Trimming at V came to 7 bases and at J to 5 bases, leaving 13 bases not matched to a gene.

The chain employs TRBV7-9 and TRBJ2-3; 15 nucleotides agree with TRBD2. The CDR3 contains 17 residues. Per germline, CDR1 SEHNR and CDR2 FQNEAQ (reference sequence). V gave up 6 bases and J gave up 4 bases; unmatched junction bases: 8. The CDR3 sequence is CASRWTSGRGSADTQYF. In nucleotides, the CDR3 is TGTGCCAGCAGGTGGACTAGCGGGAGGGGCAGCGCAGATACGCAGTATTTT.

J is TRBJ1-5 and V is TRBV6-1; 7 nucleotides line up with TRBD1. CDR1 is MNHNS and CDR2 is SASEGT in the germline V gene. The V segment lost 6 bases and the J segment 6 bases; nucleotides outside the gene matches: 5. This CDR3 comprises 13 residues. CDR3 bases: TGTGCCAGCAGCGCTCAGGGGGGTCAGCCCCAGCATTTT. Amino acids: CASSAQGGQPQHF.

This clonotype was found a few times. CDR3 region: CASSPGSPSGNTIYF. The CDR3 coding sequence is TGTGCCAGCAGTCCGGGTTCCCCCTCTGGAAACACCATATATTTT. The chain joins TRBV6-5 to TRBJ1-3, with D unresolved. V was trimmed by 5 bases and J by 0 bases, leaving 11 bases between them. Germline CDR1 and CDR2: MNHEY and SVGAGI. This CDR3 region has 15 residues.

Judged by abundance, this clonotype is medium-sized (0.01 to 0.1%). The genes are TRBV11-3 and TRBJ1-6, with 7 bases identical to TRBD1. The length of the CDR3 is 13 residues. The germline gives CDR1 SGHNT, CDR2 YENEEA. With 7 bases clipped from V and 7 bases from J, the junction kept 4 bases outside the gene matches. This CDR3 reads CASTPTGNSPLHF. For the CDR3, the DNA is TGTGCCAGCACACCGACAGGGAATTCACCCCTCCACTTT.

The rearrangement joins TRBV5-4 to TRBJ2-1; 9 bases fit TRBD2. V lost 4 bases to trimming and J lost 11 bases; unmatched junction nucleotides: 13. CDR3 length equals 15 residues. The germline CDR1 and CDR2 sequences are SGHNT and YYREEE (reference sequence). The CDR3 here is CASSQDGSGGYKQFF. CDR3 coding DNA: TGTGCCAGCAGCCAAGATGGGAGCGGGGGGTATAAGCAGTTCTTC.

A few counts support this clonotype. The chain combines TRBV5-5 with TRBJ2-1, with 8 nucleotides matching TRBD2. Germline V gives CDR1 SGHKS, CDR2 YYEKEE (reference sequence). CDR3 size: 15 residues. J was trimmed by 6 bases and V by 2 bases; bases with no gene match: 7. CDR3 bases: TGTGCCAGCAGCTTTCCGGGAAGCGGGAGCAATGAGCAGTTCTTC. It specifies CASSFPGSGSNEQFF.

This clonotype appeared a few times. The V call is TRBV11-3, the J call TRBJ1-2; 7 nucleotides match TRBD1. With V trimmed by 5 bases and J by 0 bases, 12 bases remained unmatched. This CDR3 contains 17 residues. CDR1 SGHNT and CDR2 YENEEA come from the germline V gene. CDR3 sequence reads: CASSPDPRGEANYGYTF. CDR3 coding DNA: TGTGCCAGCAGCCCGGACCCCAGGGGGGAGGCTAACTATGGCTACACCTTC.

This clonotype was counted only a few times. This chain connects TRBV12-3 or TRBV12-4 to TRBJ2-1; 7 bases align to TRBD2. V gave up 7 bases and J gave up 8 bases; unmatched junction bases: 5. The CDR3 loop spans 12 amino acids. Here the CDR3 reads CASILRGDEQFF. In DNA, the CDR3 is TGTGCCAGCATCTTACGGGGGGATGAGCAGTTCTTC.

The CDR3 bases are TGTGCCAGCAGTCCCGGAAGGGCAGGGGCGAACACCGGGGAGCTGTTTTTT. This encodes CASSPGRAGANTGELFF. The genes are TRBV12-3 or TRBV12-4 and TRBJ2-2; D possibly corresponds to TRBD1 (6 bases). The CDR3 runs to 17 residues. Trimming removed 5 bases from V and 0 bases from J, with 16 bases in between.